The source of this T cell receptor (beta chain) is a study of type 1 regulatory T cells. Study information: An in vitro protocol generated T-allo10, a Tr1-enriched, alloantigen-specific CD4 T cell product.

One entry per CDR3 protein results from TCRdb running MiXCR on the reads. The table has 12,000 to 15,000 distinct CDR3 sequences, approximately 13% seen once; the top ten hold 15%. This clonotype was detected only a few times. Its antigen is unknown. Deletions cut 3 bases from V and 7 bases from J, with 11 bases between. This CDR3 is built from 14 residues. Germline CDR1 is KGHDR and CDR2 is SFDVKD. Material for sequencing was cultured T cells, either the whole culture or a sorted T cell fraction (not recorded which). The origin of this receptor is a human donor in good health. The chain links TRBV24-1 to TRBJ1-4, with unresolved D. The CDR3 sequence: CATSDPLWGEKLFF. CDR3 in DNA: TGTGCCACCAGTGATCCATTGTGGGGTGAAAAACTGTTTTTT.